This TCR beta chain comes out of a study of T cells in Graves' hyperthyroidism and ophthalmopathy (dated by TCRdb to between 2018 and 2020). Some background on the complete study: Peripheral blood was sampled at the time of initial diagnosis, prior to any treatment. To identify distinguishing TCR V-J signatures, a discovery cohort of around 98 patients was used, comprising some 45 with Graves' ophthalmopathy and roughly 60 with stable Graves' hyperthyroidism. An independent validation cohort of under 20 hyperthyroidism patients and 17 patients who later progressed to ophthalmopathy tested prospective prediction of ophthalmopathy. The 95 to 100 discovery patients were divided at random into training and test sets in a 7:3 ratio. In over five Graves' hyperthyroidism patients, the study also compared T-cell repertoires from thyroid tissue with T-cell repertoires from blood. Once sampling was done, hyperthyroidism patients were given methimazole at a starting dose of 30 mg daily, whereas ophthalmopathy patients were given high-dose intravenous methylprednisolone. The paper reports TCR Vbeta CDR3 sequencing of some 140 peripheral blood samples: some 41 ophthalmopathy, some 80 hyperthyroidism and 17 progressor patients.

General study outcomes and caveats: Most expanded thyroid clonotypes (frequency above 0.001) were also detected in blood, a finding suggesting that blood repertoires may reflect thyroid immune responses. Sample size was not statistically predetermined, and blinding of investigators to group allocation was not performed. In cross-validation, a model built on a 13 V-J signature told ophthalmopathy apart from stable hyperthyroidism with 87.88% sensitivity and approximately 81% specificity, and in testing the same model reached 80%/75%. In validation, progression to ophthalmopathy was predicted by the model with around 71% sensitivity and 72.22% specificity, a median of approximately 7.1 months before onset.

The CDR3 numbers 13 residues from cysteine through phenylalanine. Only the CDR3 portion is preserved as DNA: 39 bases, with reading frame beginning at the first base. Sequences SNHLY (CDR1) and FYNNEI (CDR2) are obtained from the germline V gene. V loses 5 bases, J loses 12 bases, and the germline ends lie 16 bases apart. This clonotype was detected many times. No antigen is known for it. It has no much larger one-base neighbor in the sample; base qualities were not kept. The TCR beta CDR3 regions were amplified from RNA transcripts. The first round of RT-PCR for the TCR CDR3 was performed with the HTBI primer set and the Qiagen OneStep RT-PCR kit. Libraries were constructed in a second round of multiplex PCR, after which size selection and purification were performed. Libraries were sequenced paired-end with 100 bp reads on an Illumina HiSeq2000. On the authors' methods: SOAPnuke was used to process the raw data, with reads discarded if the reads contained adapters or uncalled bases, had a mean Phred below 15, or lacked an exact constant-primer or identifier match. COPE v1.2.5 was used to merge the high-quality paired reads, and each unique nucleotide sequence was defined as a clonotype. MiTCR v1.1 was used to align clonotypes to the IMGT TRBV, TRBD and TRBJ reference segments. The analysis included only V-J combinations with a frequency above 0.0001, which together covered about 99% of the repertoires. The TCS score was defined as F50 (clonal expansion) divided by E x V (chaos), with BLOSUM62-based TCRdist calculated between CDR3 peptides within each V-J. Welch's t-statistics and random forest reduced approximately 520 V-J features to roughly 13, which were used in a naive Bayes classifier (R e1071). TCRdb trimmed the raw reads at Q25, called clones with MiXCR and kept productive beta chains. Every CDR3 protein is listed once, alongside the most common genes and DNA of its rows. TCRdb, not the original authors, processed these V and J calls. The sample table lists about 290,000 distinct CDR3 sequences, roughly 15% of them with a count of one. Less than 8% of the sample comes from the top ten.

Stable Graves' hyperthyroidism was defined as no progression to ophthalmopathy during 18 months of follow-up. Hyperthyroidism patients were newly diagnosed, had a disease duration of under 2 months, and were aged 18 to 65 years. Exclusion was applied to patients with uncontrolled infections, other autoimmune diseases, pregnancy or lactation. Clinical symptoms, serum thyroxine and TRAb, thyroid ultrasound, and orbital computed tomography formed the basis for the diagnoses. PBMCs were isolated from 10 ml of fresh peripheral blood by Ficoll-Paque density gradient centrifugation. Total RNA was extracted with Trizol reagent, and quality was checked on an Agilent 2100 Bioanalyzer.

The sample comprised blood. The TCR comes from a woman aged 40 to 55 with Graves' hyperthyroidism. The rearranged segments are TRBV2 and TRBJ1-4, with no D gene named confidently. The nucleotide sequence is TGTGCCAGCAGTAGACCCCGCCCAGAGGAACTGTTTTTT. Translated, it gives CASSRPRPEELFF.